This T cell receptor beta chain was sequenced for a study of CD4 T cells in relation to SARS-CoV-2 and coronaviruses. Study context: ViraFEST: approximately 10-day antigen culture of PBMCs, then TCR beta CDR3 sequencing.

Germline V CDR1 and CDR2: KGHDR, SFDVKD. The ends were cut back, 5 bases at V and 2 bases at J, with 17 bases in the middle. The CDR3 is made up of 16 amino acids. TCRdb's table, derived via immunoSEQ multiplex PCR, lists solely in-frame clones and lacks some. In the table there are 38,000 or so clones, around 77% of which are singletons. General study points: Monoreactive clones expanded significantly more to SARS-CoV-2 than crossreactive clones did.

This clone is a singleton in its sample. No antigen is known for it. The sequence was collected from an adult with COVID-19. The chain links TRBV24-1 to TRBJ1-2; a possible D gene is TRBD1 (6 bases). Sequencing was done on a sample of memory CD4+ T cells from PBMCs, cultured in vitro. The CDR3 region has the DNA TGTGCCACCAGTGCGGCAGGGGACGAAGACAACTATGGCTACACCTTC. Translation: CATSAAGDEDNYGYTF.